One and the same sample provided the 5 T cell receptor beta chains below, sequenced in a study of blood T cell repertoires in COVID-19. Repertoires were generated with immunoSEQ multiplex PCR, while TCRdb's copy carries only in-frame clones and drops some. This table has around 150,000 clones, approximately 78% appearing once. Sequencing input: peripheral blood. These receptor sequences come from a man between 60 and 75 years old who had recovered from COVID-19.

The rearrangement joins TRBV19 to TRBJ2-6; TRBD2 might be the D (5 bases). Germline V gene data show CDR1 as LNHDA and CDR2 as SQIVND (reference sequence). The CDR3 is made up of 16 amino acids. The V and J ends lost 5 bases and 0 bases respectively, with 11 bases between them. CDR3 sequence (DNA): TGTGCCAGTAGTCGAGAGGGTAACTCTGGGGCCAACGTCCTGACTTTC. As protein: CASSREGNSGANVLTF.

V and J are TRBV19 and TRBJ1-4, with TRBD1 as a possible D gene (5 bases). The germline V gene has CDR1 LNHDA and CDR2 SQIVND (reference sequence). This CDR3 has 18 residues. The V end was cut by 5 bases, the J end by 0 bases, with 19 bases between. The CDR3 is CASSGRQILRTTNEKLFF. DNA of the CDR3: TGTGCCAGTAGTGGCCGACAGATTCTCCGCACAACTAATGAAAAACTGTTTTTT.

This chain joins TRBV20-1 and TRBJ2-7; no definite D call. V lost 3 bases to trimming and J lost 5 bases, with 8 bases between them. CDR1 and CDR2 from the germline V gene are DFQATT and SNEGSKA (reference sequence). This CDR3 is built from 11 residues. The CDR3 DNA is TGCAGTGCTAGGGGCTTTAACGAGCAGTACTTC. Its protein is CSARGFNEQYF.

CDR3 residues: CASSPQGGNTEAFF. CDR3 nucleotides: TGTGCCAGCAGCCCCCAGGGAGGGAACACTGAAGCTTTCTTT. The chain is built from TRBV7-3 and TRBJ1-1; the D gene is possibly TRBD1 (5 bases). This CDR3 contains 14 residues. Germline CDR1 reads SGHTA; CDR2 reads FQGTGA. V lost 5 bases to trimming and J lost 1 base, with 11 bases between them.

This chain joins TRBV5-1 and TRBJ2-1; a possible D gene is TRBD1 (5 bases). Germline V gives CDR1 SGHRS, CDR2 YFSETQ. The CDR3 sequence is 13 residues long. V lost 0 bases to trimming and J lost 8 bases, with 9 bases between them. The CDR3 protein is CASSLEGNDEQFF. CDR3 nucleotide sequence: TGCGCCAGCAGCTTGGAGGGGAACGATGAGCAGTTCTTC.